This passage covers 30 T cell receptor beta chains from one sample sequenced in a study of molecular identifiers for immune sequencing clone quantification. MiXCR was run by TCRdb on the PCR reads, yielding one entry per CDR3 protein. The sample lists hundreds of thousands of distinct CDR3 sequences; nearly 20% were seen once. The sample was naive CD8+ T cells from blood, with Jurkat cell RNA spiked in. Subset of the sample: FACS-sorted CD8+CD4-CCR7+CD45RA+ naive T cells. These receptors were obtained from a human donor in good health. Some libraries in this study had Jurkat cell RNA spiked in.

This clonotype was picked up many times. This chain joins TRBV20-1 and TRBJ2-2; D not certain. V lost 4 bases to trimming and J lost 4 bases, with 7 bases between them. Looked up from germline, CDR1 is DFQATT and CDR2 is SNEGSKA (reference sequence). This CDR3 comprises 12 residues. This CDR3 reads CSAISVTGELFF. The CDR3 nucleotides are TGCAGTGCTATTTCGGTCACCGGGGAGCTGTTTTTT.

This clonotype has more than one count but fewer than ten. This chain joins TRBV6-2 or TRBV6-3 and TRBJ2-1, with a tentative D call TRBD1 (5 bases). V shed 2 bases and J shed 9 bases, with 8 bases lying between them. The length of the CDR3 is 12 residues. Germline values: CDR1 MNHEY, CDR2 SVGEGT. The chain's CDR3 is CASSYVGPEQFF. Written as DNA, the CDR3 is TGTGCCAGCAGTTACGTGGGGCCTGAGCAGTTCTTC.

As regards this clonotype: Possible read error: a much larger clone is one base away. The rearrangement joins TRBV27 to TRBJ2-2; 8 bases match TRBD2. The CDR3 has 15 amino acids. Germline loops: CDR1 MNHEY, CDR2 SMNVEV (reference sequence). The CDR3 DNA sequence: TGTGCCAGCAGTCTCCATTTTAGCGGGGCCGGGGAGCCGTTTTTT. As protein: CASSLHFSGAGEPFF.

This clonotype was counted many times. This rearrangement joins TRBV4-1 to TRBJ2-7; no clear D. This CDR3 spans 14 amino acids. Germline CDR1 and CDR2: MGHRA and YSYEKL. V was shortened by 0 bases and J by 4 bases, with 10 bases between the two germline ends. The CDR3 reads CASSQEKGWYEQYF. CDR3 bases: TGCGCCAGCAGCCAAGAAAAGGGTTGGTACGAGCAGTACTTC.

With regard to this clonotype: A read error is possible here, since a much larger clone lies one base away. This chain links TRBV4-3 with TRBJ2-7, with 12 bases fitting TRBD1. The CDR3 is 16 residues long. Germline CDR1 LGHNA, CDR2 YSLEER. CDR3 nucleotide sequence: TGCGCCGGCAGCCAAGATCTGGGACAGGGGGCTTATGAGCAGTACTTC. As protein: CAGSQDLGQGAYEQYF.

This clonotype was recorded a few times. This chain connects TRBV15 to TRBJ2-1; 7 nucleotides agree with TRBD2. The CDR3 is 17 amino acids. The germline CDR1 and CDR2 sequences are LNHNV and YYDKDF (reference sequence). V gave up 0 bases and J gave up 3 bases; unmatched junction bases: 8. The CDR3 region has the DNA TGTGCCACCAGCAGAGATAGGTGGGGGGGGTACTACAATGAGCAGTTCTTC. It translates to CATSRDRWGGYYNEQFF.

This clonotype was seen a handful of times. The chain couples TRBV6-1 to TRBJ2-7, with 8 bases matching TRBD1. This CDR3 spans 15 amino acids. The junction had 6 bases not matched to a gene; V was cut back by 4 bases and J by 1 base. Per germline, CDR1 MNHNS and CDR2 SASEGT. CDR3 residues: CASSGTGIGSYEQYF. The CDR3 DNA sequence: TGTGCCAGCAGTGGGACAGGGATAGGTTCCTACGAGCAGTACTTC.

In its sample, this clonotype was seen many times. As DNA, the CDR3 is TGCGCCAGCAGTGAGTTCCTGACTAGCGGGAGTACAGATACGCAGTATTTT. This sequence encodes CASSEFLTSGSTDTQYF. J is TRBJ2-3 and V is TRBV10-2; TRBD2 matches 12 bases. The germline V gene has CDR1 WSHSY and CDR2 SAAADI. V dropped 1 base and J dropped 3; count of bases not matched to a gene: 5. The CDR3 is 17 residues long.

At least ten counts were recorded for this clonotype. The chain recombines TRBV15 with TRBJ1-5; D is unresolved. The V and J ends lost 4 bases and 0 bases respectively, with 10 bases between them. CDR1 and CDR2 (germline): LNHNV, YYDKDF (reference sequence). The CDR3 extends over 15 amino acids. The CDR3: CATSMGGNSNQPQHF. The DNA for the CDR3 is TGTGCCACCAGCATGGGCGGCAATAGCAATCAGCCCCAGCATTTT.

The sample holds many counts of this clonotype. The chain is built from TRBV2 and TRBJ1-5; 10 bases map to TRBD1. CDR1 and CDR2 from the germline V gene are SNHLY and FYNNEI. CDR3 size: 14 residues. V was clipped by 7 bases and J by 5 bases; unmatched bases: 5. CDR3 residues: CASKRGTGDQPQHF. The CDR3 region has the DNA TGTGCCAGCAAAAGGGGGACAGGGGATCAGCCCCAGCATTTT.

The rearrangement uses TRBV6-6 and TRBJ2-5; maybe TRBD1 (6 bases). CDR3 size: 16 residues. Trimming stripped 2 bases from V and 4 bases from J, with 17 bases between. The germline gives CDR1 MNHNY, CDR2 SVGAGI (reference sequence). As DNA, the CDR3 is TGTGCCAGCAGTTACACGCTGACAGGCGCCCGAGAGACCCAGTACTTC. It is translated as CASSYTLTGARETQYF.

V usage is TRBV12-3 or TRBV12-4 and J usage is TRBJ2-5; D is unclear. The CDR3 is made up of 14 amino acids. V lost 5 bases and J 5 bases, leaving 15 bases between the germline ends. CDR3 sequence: CASSTATGRETQYF. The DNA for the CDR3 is TGTGCCAGCAGTACAGCTACCGGCCGGGAGACCCAGTACTTC.

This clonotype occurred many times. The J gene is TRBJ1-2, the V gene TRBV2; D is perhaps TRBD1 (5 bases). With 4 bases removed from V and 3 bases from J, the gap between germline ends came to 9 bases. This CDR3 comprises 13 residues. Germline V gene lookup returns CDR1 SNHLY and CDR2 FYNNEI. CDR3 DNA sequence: TGTGCCAGCAGTGGCGGGACGGACTATGGCTACACCTTC. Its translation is CASSGGTDYGYTF.

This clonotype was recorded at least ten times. The CDR3 nucleotides are TGTGCCAGCAGTCCCGCACCCTACAATGAGCAGTTCTTC. It yields the protein CASSPAPYNEQFF. V usage is TRBV18 and J usage is TRBJ2-1; D unclear. V shed 8 bases and J shed 2 bases, with 10 bases lying between them. The germline V gene encodes CDR1 KGHSH and CDR2 LQKENI. This CDR3 has 13 amino acids.

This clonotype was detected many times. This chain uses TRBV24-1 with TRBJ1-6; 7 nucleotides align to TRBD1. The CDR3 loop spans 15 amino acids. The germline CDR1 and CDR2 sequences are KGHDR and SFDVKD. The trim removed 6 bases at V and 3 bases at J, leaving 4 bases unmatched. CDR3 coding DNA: TGTGCCACCAGTACAGGGGACCACTATAATTCACCCCTCCACTTT. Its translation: CATSTGDHYNSPLHF.

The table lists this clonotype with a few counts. This chain's CDR3 is CASISGWTGGYEQYF. The CDR3 DNA reads as TGTGCCAGCATCAGCGGATGGACAGGGGGCTACGAGCAGTACTTC. The J gene is TRBJ2-7, the V gene TRBV6-6; 10 positions match TRBD1. Germline assignment: CDR1 MNHNY and CDR2 SVGAGI (reference sequence). The CDR3 consists of 15 residues. V lost 7 bases, J lost 3 bases, and 9 bases stayed unmatched.

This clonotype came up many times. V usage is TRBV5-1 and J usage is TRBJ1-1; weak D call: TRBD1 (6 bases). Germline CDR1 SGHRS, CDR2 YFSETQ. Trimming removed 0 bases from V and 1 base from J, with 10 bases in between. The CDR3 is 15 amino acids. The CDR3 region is CASSLGWGANTEAFF. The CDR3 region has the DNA TGCGCCAGCAGCTTGGGTTGGGGGGCGAACACTGAAGCTTTCTTT.

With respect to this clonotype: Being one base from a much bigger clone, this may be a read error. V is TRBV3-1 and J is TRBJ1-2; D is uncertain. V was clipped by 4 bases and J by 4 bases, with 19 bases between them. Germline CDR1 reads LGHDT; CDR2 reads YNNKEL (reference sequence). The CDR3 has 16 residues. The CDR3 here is CASSPVLDVKSYGYTF. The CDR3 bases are TGTGCCAGCAGCCCAGTACTGGACGTTAAGTCCTATGGCTACACCTTC.

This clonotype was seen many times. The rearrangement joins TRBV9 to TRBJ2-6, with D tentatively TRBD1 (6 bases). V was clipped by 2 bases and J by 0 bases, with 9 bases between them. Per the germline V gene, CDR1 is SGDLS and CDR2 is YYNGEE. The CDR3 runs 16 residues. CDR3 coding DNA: TGTGCCAGCAGCGTCGGACAGTTCTCTGGGGCCAACGTCCTGACTTTC. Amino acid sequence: CASSVGQFSGANVLTF. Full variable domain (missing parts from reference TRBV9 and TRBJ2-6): DSGVTQTPKHLITATGQRVTLRCSPRSGDLSVYWYQQSLDQGLQFLIQYYNGEERAKGNILERFSAQQFPDLHSELNLSSLELGDSALYFCASSVGQFSGANVLTFGAGSRLTVL.

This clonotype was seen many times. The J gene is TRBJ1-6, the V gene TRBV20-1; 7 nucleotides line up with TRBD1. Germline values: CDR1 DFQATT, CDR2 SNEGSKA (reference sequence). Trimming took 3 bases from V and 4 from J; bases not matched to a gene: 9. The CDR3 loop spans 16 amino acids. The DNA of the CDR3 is TGCAGTGCTAGGGGGGACAGACAGCCGTATAATTCACCCCTCCACTTT. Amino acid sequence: CSARGDRQPYNSPLHF.

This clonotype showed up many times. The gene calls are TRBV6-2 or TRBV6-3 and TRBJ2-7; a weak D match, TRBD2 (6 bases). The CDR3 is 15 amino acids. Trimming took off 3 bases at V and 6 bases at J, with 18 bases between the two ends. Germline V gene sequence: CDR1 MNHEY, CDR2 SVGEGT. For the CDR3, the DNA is TGTGCCAGCAGTTATTCGACTGGAGGGGAGCTCGAGCAGTACTTC. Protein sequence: CASSYSTGGELEQYF.

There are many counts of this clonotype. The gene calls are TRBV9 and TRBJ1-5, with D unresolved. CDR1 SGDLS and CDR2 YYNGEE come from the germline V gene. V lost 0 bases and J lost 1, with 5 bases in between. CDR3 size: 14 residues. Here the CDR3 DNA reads TGTGCCAGCAGCGTAGGAGTGAGCAATCAGCCCCAGCATTTT. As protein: CASSVGVSNQPQHF. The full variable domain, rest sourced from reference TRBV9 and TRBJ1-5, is DSGVTQTPKHLITATGQRVTLRCSPRSGDLSVYWYQQSLDQGLQFLIQYYNGEERAKGNILERFSAQQFPDLHSELNLSSLELGDSALYFCASSVGVSNQPQHFGDGTRLSIL.

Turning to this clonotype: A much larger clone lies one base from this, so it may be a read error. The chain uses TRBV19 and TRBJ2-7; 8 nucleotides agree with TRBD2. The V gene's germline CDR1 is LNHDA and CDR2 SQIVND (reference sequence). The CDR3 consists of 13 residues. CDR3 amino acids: CAGSPGLVYEQYF. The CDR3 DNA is TGTGCCGGTAGCCCGGGACTAGTCTACGAGCAGTACTTC.

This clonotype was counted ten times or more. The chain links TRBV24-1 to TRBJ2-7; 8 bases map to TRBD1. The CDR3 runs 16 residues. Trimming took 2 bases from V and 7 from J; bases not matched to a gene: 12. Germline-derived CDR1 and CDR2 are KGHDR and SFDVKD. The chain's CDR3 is CATSDSRQGKGKEQYF. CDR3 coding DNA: TGTGCCACCAGTGATTCCAGACAGGGGAAGGGTAAGGAGCAGTACTTC.

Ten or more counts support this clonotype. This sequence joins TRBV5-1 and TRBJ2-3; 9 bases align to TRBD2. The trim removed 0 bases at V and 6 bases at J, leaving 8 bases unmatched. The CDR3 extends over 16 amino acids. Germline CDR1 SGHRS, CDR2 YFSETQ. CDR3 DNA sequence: TGCGCCAGCAGCTTGGCTAGCGGGGTCGTTGCGGATACGCAGTATTTT. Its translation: CASSLASGVVADTQYF.

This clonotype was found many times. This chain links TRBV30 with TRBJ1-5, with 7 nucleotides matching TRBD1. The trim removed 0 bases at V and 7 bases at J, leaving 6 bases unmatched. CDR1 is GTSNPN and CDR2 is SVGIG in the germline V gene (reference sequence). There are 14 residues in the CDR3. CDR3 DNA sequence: TGTGCCTGGAGTGTAGGACAGGCCCTGCAGCCCCAGCATTTT. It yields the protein CAWSVGQALQPQHF.

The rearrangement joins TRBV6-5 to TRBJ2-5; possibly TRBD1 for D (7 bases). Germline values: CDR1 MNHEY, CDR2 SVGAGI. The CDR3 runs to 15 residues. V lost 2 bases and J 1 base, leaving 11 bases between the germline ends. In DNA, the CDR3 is TGTGCCAGCAGTTACGGGGGGACAGCCCAAGAGACCCAGTACTTC. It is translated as CASSYGGTAQETQYF.

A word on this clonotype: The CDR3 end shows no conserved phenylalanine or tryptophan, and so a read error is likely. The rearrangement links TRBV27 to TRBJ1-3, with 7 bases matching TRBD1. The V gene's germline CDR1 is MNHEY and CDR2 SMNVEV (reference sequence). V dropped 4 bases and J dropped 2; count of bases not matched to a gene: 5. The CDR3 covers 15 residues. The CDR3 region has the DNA TGTGCCAGCAGTTCACTGACAGGGCCTGGAAACACCATATATCTT. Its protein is CASSSLTGPGNTIYL.

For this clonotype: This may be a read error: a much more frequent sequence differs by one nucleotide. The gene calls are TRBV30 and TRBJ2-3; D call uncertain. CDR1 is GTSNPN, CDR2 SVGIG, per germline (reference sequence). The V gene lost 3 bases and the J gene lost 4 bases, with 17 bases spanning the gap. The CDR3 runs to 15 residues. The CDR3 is CAWSQGSIGPDTQYF. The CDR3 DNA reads TGTGCCTGGAGCCAAGGATCCATAGGCCCAGATACGCAGTATTTT. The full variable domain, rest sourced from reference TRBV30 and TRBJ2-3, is SQTIHQWPATLVQPVGSPLSLECTVEGTSNPNLYWYRQAAGRGLQLLFYSVGIGQISSEVPQNLSASRPQDRQFILSSKKLLLSDSGFYLCAWSQGSIGPDTQYFGPGTRLTVL.

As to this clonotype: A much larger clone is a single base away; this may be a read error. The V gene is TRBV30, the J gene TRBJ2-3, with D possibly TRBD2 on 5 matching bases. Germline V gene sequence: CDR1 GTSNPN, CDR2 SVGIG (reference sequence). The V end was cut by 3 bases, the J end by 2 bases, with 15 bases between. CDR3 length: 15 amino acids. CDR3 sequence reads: CAWRHKEATTDTQYF. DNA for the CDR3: TGTGCCTGGAGGCACAAGGAGGCAACCACAGATACGCAGTATTTT.